This TCR beta chain was identified during a study of blood T cells in healthy people across ages (dated by TCRdb to 2013 to 2016). Notes on the research overall: In model experiments, roughly one uniquely barcoded TCR beta cDNA molecule per two T cells was captured by template switching. To track age-related changes in TCR beta repertoire diversity, the study relied on deep sequencing normalized with unique cDNA molecular identifiers. The donors were split into four age groups: young (average 16 years), middle-aged (39), aged (about 62) and long-lived (approximately 80). To avoid experimental bias, donors of different ages were randomly spread across the sequencing lanes. Two additional independent replicas of 1 million unique cDNA reads from the same blood draw were analyzed for two donors (one aged 18 to 29 and one aged 80 or older).

This clonotype has a count of ten or more. Its specific antigen is unknown. Base-call qualities are not available, and no considerably larger clone is one nucleotide away. Counted from cysteine to phenylalanine, this CDR3 has 14 amino acids. Of all the DNA, just the CDR3 is kept, 42 bases in frame from base 1. The germline V gene gives CDR1 as MGHRA and CDR2 as YSYEKL. V is pruned by 5 bases and J by 3 bases, leaving 6 bases of the junction without a gene match. The method was 5' RACE. Sequencing used an Illumina HiSeq 2500. A second PCR of about 7 to 12 cycles was run with a J-beta primer mix and a sample-barcoded 5' primer. A template-switch 5' adaptor carrying 12 random nucleotides introduced a unique molecular identifier onto each TCR beta cDNA molecule. At least 3 million CDR3-containing paired-end reads were obtained from each sample. First-strand cDNA synthesis was performed from all RNA using the Mint cDNA synthesis kit, with priming by a TRBC-specific oligonucleotide. After uracil-DNA glycosylase treatment, a first 18-cycle PCR used universal primers M1SS and BC2_uni_R on all cDNA. The source study handled its data this way. Each sample was normalized by randomly selecting 1 million high-quality reads, each carrying a distinct molecular identifier. Instead of being binned into consensus sequences, reads with shared molecular identifiers were discarded. MiTCR, with a Q25 quality threshold and the strictest error-elimination algorithm, was used for CDR3 identification, clonotype clustering and error correction. A nonparametric unseen species model using Euler transformation provided a lower-bound estimate of total TCR beta diversity. TCRdb passed the public sequencing reads through fastp at Q25 and MiXCR, retaining productive beta sequences. Entries that share a CDR3 protein sequence are merged under the most common genes and DNA. TCRdb's processing, not the authors', yielded these V and J calls. Within this sample are 700,000 or so distinct CDR3 sequences, with approximately 40% of them counted one time only. The ten largest clonotypes hold approximately 29% of the sample.

Broader findings and caveats from the paper: Bulk unsorted PBMC profiling prevented conclusive comparison of naive and antigen-experienced compartments. The long-lived group showed more naive CD4+ T cells, fewer expanded clones and increased TCR diversity than the aged group, suggesting age selection. Because the CMV infection status of the donors was unknown, age-related changes in expanded clonotypes may potentially have been confounded. There was a strong correlation between observed TCR beta diversity and the percentage of naive T cells measured by flow cytometry. Total diversity estimates from one million sequenced T cells were considered lower bounds and underestimates. As age increased, observed TCR beta diversity per million T cells dropped in a roughly linear way, and a significant reduction was already evident by age roughly 36.

Donors were under 40 systemically healthy Caucasian individuals from Russia aged roughly 6 to 90 years. Around 10 milliliters of peripheral blood were collected from each donor into EDTA-treated Vacutainer tubes. Ficoll-Paque density-gradient centrifugation was used to isolate PBMCs, with at least 7 million obtained per sample. Trizol reagent was used to extract total RNA from PBMCs, with at least 5.5 micrograms per sample. Naive CD45RAhigh/CD27high T cell percentages were measured by flow cytometry on a PBMC aliquot from every donor. The rearrangement combines TRBV4-1 with TRBJ1-1, and TRBD1 aligns with 7 junction nucleotides. What was sequenced was blood. The TCR was taken from a man aged 80 or over in good health. This receptor has the CDR3 CASSKRQGDTEAFF. The DNA sequence is given as TGCGCCAGCAGCAAAAGACAGGGTGACACTGAAGCTTTCTTT.